This T cell receptor (beta chain) originates from a study of cytomegalovirus exposure and HLA in healthy donors. Study conclusions and caveats: Cytomegalovirus status, reportedly, was diagnosed with high specificity and sensitivity by the classifier. Later, an analysis found that common viral pathogens appeared to be linked with several of the most significant clusters.

Healthy donors of bone marrow made up the group. The CDR3 is 16 amino acids. CDR1 and CDR2 from the germline V gene are SGHDT and YYEEEE. Trimming took 4 bases from V and 7 from J, leaving 21 bases between them. To note about this clone: Antigen unknown.

A multiplex PCR was run with 60 Vbeta primers and 13 Jbeta primers. The data were produced by immunoSEQ multiplex PCR, yet TCRdb's version contains in-frame clones alone and is incomplete. The sample lists hundreds of thousands of clones; over 65% were seen once. Sequencing input: PBMCs. The sequence was obtained from a man between 18 and 35 years old in good health and CMV-seronegative. The chain links TRBV5-6 to TRBJ2-1; D is possibly TRBD2 (6 bases). CDR3 amino acids: CASSRRAGPYGNEQFF. CDR3 nucleotide sequence: TGTGCCAGCAGCAGGCGGGCGGGGCCCTATGGTAATGAGCAGTTCTTC.